The present T cell receptor (beta chain) was sequenced within a study of beta chain features in type 1 diabetes (dated by TCRdb to 2017 to 2018). Background for the entire study: Mean age, gender distribution, total cell number and subset yield did not differ between patients and healthy donors. A total of under 120,000,000 sorted cells were examined across all samples, and RNA yield correlated strongly with the number of cells per subset. Naive and central memory subsets were obtained from all 28 donors, but regulatory and stem cell-like memory subsets were isolated from only 8 patients and roughly eight healthy donors. In the study, TCRB repertoires of sorted circulating CD4+ T cell subsets from recently diagnosed type 1 diabetes patients were compared with those of matched healthy donors.

Points the paper makes about the study in general: The naive, central memory and regulatory TCRB repertoires appeared to resemble one another more closely among patients than among healthy donors. Shorter templates might have been favored by PCR, but patient and control samples were amplified and corrected together, so both groups would have been affected equally by any skew. Because small numbers of individuals were included in the HLA sub-analyses, any influence of HLA type on TCRB rearrangement was left unresolved. Type 1 diabetes patients showed a moderate but significant shortening of TCRB CDR3 length in all four CD4+ subsets. Fewer insertions and more nucleotide deletions at VDJ recombination sites were observed in patients with type 1 diabetes, implying thymic rearrangement abnormalities. Sequencing cDNA rather than genomic DNA could over-represent highly expressing activated cells, although activation and CD3 levels did not differ between groups.

Each donor gave one peripheral blood draw, about 100 mL on average, collected into heparinised tubes. Using a panel that included CD45RO, CCR7, CD25, CD127, CD95 and CD27, naive, central memory, regulatory and stem cell-like memory CD4+ T cells were sorted on a BD FACSAria II. Every sorted population had a purity above 95%. PBMCs were separated immediately by Lymphoprep density gradient centrifugation and were stained directly, without being cultured. So that batch effects would be minimized, each experiment stained and sorted samples in pairs, pairing one healthy donor with one patient. Trimming removed 7 bases from V and 1 base from J, leaving 5 bases between the germline ends. CDR1 and CDR2 (MDHEN, SYDVKM) derive from the germline V gene. The CDR3 goes from the cysteine to the phenylalanine over 12 residues. CDR3 DNA only is kept here, 36 bases in frame from base 1. The High Capacity cDNA Reverse Transcription Kit was used to reverse transcribe all of the isolated RNA, meaning that expressed TCRB transcripts were what got sequenced. Deep immunoSEQ sequencing was applied to naive, central memory and regulatory T cell samples, giving an average of roughly 3.5 million total reads per sample. Sorted cells were lysed in RLT buffer, and RNA was extracted using DNase-treated RNeasy Micro or Mini kits according to cell number. To prevent cross-contamination, every cell subset was processed on its own, while patient and healthy donor samples were processed together. TCRB sequences were amplified from cDNA with the immunoSEQ multiplex PCR, producing 87-bp fragments spanning the CDR3 region. The amplicons were sequenced using the Illumina HiSeq platform. Turning to the authors' computational methods: PCR bias was corrected computationally using synthetic template baselines, and reads within Hamming distance 2 were collapsed, with unmergeable singletons discarded. Reads were aligned against IMGT so that V, D and J genes, CDR3 length and insertions or deletions at six rearrangement sites could be assigned. Within each subset, clonotype counts were normalized to sorted cell number, after which true diversity and Gini coefficients were computed with the tcR R package. The overlap coefficient, calculated on TCRB nucleotide sequences, was used to quantify repertoire sharing. Out-of-frame TCRB sequences from naive cells were analyzed to stand in for the pre-selection repertoire. Sourced from immuneACCESS, this table was stored by TCRdb with only in-frame sequences that have V and J called. A share of the clones is absent; for the studies checked, an unresolved V gene accounts for under half, and the remainder has no known explanation. V, J and clone size are those of that table, while D and trimming were read from the DNA. The sample table records about 650,000 clones; around 12% of these occur just once. Together, the top ten hold more than 0.09% of the sample.

This clone was detected only a few times. This receptor's antigen is unknown. The input lacks base qualities; no much larger clone sits a single base away. This clonotype was sampled from a man aged 30 to 45 with type 1 diabetes. The sequenced sample was naive CD4+ T cells from blood. This specimen's cell subset or site label, interpreted: true naive CD4+ T cells. The chain was built from TRBV28 and TRBJ2-4; the D gene is unclear. The CDR3 region reads CASNSAKNIQYF. The DNA is TGTGCCAGCAATTCCGCCAAAAACATTCAGTACTTC.